This T cell receptor beta chain was identified in a study of cytomegalovirus exposure and HLA in healthy donors. Overall study: Earlier work reported some 110 million unique TCR beta sequences from some 170 million T cells. Study results and caveats: Researchers reported that three CMV-associated chains were confirmed in vitro as CMV antigen-specific. A later analysis found most CMV-associated TCR beta chains apparently HLA-restricted.

Primers for the PCR totalled 60 Vbeta and 13 Jbeta. Measured with immunoSEQ multiplex PCR; TCRdb has only the in-frame clones, and not every one. This table holds 170,000 or so clones, roughly 83% found once. A word on this clone: Its antigen is currently unknown.

Germline-derived CDR1 and CDR2 are SQVTM and ANQGSEA. Trimming cost V 3 bases and J 1 base, with 9 bases left between them. CDR3 size: 13 residues. The origin of this receptor is a boy aged 2 to 9 in good health and CMV-seronegative. The chain carries TRBV29-1 and TRBJ1-1; no clear D gene. Sequencing was performed on PBMCs. The CDR3 DNA sequence: TGCAGCGTTGAGAGGGCTTCGAACACTGAAGCTTTCTTT. It specifies CSVERASNTEAFF.